Each of the 2 T cell receptor beta chains below was sequenced from the same sample in a study of cytomegalovirus exposure and HLA in healthy donors. The PCR made use of 60 Vbeta and 13 Jbeta primers. Produced via immunoSEQ multiplex PCR; TCRdb's table is partial and in-frame only. The repertoire holds roughly 120,000 clones, over 8% seen once, with less than 4% in the top ten. The source material was PBMCs. The receptor set was obtained from a man under 40 in good health and CMV-seronegative.

The chain joins TRBV4-3 to TRBJ1-1; D perhaps matches TRBD1 (5 bases). Between the trimmed V and J ends, which lost 0 bases and 8 bases, there was a span of 16 bases. Germline values: CDR1 LGHNA, CDR2 YSLEER. This CDR3 is built from 15 residues. CDR3 bases: TGCGCCAGCAGCCAAGATACCCGGGGGGAGGCAGAAGCTTTCTTT. Translated: CASSQDTRGEAEAFF.

The chain has TRBV11-3 and TRBJ1-1, with 7 bases that match TRBD1. CDR1 and CDR2 (germline): SGHNT, YENEEA. V lost 5 bases to trimming and J lost 0 bases; unmatched junction nucleotides: 6. The CDR3 covers 15 residues. The CDR3 loop reads CASSLGQAMNTEAFF. CDR3 bases: TGTGCCAGCAGCCTTGGACAGGCCATGAACACTGAAGCTTTCTTT.